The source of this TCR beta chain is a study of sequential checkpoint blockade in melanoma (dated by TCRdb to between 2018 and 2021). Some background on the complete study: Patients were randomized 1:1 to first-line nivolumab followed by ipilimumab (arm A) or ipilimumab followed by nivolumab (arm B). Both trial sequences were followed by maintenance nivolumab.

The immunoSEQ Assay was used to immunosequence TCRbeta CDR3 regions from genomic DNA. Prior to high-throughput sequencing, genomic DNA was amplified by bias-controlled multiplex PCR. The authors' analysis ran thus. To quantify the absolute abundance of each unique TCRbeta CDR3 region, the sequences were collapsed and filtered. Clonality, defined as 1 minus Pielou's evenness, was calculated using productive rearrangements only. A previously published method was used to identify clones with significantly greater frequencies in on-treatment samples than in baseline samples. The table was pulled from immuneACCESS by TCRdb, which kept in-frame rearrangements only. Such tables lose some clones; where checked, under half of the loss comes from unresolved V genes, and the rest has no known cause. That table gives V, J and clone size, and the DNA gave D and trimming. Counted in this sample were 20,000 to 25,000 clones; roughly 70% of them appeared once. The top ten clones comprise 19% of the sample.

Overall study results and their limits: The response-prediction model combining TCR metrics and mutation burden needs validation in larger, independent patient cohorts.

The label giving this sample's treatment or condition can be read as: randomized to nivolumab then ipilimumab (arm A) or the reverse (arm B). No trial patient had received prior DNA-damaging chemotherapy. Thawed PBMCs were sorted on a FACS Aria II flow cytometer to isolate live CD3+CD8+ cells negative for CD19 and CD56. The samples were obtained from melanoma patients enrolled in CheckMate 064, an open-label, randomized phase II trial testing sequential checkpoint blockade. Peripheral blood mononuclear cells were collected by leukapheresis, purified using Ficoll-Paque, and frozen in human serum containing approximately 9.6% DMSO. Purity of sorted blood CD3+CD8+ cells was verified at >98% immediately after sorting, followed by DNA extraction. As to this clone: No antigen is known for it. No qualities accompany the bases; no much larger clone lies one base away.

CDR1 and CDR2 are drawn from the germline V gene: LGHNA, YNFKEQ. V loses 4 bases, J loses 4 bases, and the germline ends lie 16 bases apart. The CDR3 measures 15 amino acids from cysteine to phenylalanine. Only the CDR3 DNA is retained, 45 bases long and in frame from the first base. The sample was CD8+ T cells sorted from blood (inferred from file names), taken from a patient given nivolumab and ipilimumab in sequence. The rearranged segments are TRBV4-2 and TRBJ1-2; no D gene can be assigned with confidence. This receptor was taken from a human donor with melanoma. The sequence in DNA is TGTGCCAGCAGCCCAAGTCGCGGGTTGGGCTATGGCTACACCTTC. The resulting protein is CASSPSRGLGYGYTF.